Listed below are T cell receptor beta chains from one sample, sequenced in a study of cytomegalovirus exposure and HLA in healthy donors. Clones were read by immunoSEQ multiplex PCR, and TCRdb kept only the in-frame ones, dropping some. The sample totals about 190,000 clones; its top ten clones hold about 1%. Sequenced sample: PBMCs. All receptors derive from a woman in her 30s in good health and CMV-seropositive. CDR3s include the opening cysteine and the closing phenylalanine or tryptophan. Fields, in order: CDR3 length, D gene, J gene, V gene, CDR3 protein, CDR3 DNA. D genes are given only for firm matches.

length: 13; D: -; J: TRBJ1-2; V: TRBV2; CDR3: CASAGAANYGYTF; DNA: TGTGCCAGCGCGGGGGCGGCGAACTATGGCTACACCTTC
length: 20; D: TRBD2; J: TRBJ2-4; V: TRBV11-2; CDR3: CASSLEGLAENLVAKNIQYF; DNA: TGTGCCAGCAGCTTAGAAGGACTAGCCGAGAATTTAGTAGCCAAAAACATTCAGTACTTC
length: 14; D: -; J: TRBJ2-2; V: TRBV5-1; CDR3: CASSLGASTGELFF; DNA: TGCGCCAGCAGCTTGGGAGCGTCTACCGGGGAGCTGTTTTTT
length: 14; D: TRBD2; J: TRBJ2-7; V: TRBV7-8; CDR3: CASSWGLVTYEQYF; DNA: TGTGCCAGCAGCTGGGGACTAGTTACCTACGAGCAGTACTTC
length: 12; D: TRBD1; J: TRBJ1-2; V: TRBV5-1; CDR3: CASSLQGDGYTF; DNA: TGCGCCAGCAGCTTACAGGGGGACGGCTACACCTTC
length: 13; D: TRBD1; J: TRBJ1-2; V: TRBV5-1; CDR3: CASSTGQGEGYTF; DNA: TGCGCCAGCAGCACGGGACAGGGTGAAGGCTACACCTTC
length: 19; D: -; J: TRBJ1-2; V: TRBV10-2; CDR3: CASSPPQGQVNYLGYGYTF; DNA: TGCGCCAGCAGCCCTCCCCAGGGGCAAGTTAACTATCTCGGCTATGGCTACACCTTC
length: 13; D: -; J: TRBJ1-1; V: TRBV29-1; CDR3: CSVAAAMNTEAFF; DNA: TGCAGCGTTGCTGCGGCAATGAACACTGAAGCTTTCTTT
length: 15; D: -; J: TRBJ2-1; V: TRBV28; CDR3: CASSLQVSSYNEQFF; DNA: TGTGCCAGCAGTTTACAGGTGAGCTCCTACAATGAGCAGTTCTTC
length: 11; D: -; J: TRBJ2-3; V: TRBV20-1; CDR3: CSAQITDTQYF; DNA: TGCAGTGCCCAGATCACAGATACGCAGTATTTT
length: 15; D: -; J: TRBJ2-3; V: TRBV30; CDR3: CAWSRVGGDADTQYF; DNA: TGTGCCTGGAGTCGGGTGGGAGGCGACGCAGATACGCAGTATTTT
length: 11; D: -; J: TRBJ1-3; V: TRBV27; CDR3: CASSLSNTIYF; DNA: TGTGCCAGCAGCCTCTCCAACACCATATATTTT
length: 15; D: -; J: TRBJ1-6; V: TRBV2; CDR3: CASSEAGALNSPLHF; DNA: TGTGCCAGCAGTGAAGCAGGGGCCCTAAATTCACCCCTCCACTTT
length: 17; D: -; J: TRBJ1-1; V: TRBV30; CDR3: CASLSPYLGATNTEAFF; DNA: TGTGCCTCCCTAAGTCCGTACCTTGGAGCTACGAACACTGAAGCTTTCTTT
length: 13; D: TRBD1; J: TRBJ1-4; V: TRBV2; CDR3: CASSPDRDEKLFF; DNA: TGTGCCAGCAGCCCTGACAGGGACGAAAAACTGTTTTTT
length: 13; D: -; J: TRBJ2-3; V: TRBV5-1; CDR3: CASRDKGTDTQYF; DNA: TGCGCCAGCCGCGACAAAGGCACAGATACGCAGTATTTT
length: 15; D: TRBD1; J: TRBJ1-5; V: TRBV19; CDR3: CASSTRQGDRQPQHF; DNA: TGTGCCAGTAGTACCAGACAGGGGGATAGGCAGCCCCAGCATTTT
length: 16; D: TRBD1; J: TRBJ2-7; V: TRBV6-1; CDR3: CASSEAGTGGSYEQYF; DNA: TGTGCCAGCAGTGAAGCTGGGACAGGGGGCTCCTACGAGCAGTACTTC
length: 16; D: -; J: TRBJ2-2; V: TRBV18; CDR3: CASSPRTGENTGELFF; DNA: TGTGCCAGCTCACCACGGACGGGGGAGAACACCGGGGAGCTGTTTTTT
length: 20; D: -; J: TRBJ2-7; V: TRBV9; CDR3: CASSVDPAQETQGGFYEQYF; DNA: TGTGCCAGCAGCGTAGACCCAGCCCAGGAGACACAGGGGGGGTTTTACGAGCAGTACTTC
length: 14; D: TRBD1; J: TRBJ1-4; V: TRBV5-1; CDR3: CASSLLQGNEKLFF; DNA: TGCGCCAGCAGCTTGTTACAGGGGAATGAAAAACTGTTTTTT
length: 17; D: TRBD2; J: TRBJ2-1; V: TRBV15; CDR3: CATSRDHRASGRNEQFF; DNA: TGTGCCACCAGCAGAGATCATAGGGCTAGCGGGAGGAATGAGCAGTTCTTC
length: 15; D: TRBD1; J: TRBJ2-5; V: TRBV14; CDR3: CASSLNRQGGRTQYF; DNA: TGTGCCAGCAGCCTAAACCGACAGGGGGGAAGGACCCAGTACTTC
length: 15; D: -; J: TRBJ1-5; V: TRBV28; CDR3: CASSLEGIGNQPQHF; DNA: TGTGCCAGCAGCTTGGAGGGTATAGGCAATCAGCCCCAGCATTTT
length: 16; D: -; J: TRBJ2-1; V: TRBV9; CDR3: CASSVGGGASYNEQFF; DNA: TGTGCCAGCAGCGTAGGAGGGGGAGCCTCCTACAATGAGCAGTTCTTC
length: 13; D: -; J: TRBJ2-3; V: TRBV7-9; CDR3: CASSRGRTDTQYF; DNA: TGTGCCAGCAGCCGCGGCCGCACAGATACGCAGTATTTT
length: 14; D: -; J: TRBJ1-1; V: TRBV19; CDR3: CASSSTIQGTEAFF; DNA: TGTGCCAGTAGTAGCACCATACAGGGAACTGAAGCTTTCTTT
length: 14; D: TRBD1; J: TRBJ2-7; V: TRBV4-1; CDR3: CASSLDRGPYEQYF; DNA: TGCGCCAGCAGCTTGGACAGGGGGCCCTACGAGCAGTACTTC
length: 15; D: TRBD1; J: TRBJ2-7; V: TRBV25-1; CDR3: CASSAAPGQGTEQYF; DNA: TGTGCCAGCAGTGCGGCACCGGGACAGGGGACCGAGCAGTACTTC
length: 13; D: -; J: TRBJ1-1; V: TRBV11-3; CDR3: CASSFSRGTEAFF; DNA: TGTGCCAGCAGCTTTTCCAGGGGCACTGAAGCTTTCTTT
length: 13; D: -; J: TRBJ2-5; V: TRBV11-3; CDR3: CASSRGLQETQYF; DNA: TGTGCCAGCAGCCGGGGACTCCAAGAGACCCAGTACTTC
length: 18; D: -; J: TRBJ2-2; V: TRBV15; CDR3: CATSRDIIGRVNTGELFF; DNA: TGTGCCACCAGCAGAGATATTATTGGCAGGGTGAACACCGGGGAGCTGTTTTTT
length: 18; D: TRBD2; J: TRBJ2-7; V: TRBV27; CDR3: CASSPLDLAGGSHYEQYF; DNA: TGTGCCAGCAGCCCCCTGGACCTAGCGGGAGGGTCCCACTACGAGCAGTACTTC
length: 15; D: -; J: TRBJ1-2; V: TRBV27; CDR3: CASSLWALNREGYTF; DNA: TGTGCCAGCAGTTTATGGGCGCTAAACCGGGAGGGCTACACCTTC
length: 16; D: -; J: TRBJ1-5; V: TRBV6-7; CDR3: CASTSWEVYSNQPQHF; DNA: TGTGCCAGCACCTCCTGGGAGGTTTATAGCAATCAGCCCCAGCATTTT
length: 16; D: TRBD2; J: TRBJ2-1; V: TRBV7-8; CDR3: CASSLGTSGGYNEQFF; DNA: TGTGCCAGCAGCTTAGGGACTAGCGGGGGGTACAATGAGCAGTTCTTC
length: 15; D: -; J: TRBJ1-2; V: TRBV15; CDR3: CATSRVDSSTYGYTF; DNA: TGTGCCACCAGCAGAGTGGACAGTTCAACCTATGGCTACACCTTC
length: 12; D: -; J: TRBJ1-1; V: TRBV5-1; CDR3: CASSLEHSEAFF; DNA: TGCGCCAGCAGCTTGGAACATTCCGAAGCTTTCTTT
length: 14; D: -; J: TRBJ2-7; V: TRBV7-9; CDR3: CASTPTSRDYEQYF; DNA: TGTGCCAGCACCCCCACCTCGCGGGACTACGAGCAGTACTTC
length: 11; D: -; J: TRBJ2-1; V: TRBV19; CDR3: CATSIADEQFF; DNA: TGTGCCACCTCCATCGCAGATGAGCAGTTCTTC
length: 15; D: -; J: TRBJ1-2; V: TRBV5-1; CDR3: CASSLGGEGGYGYTF; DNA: TGCGCCAGCAGCTTGGGGGGGGAAGGAGGATATGGCTACACCTTC
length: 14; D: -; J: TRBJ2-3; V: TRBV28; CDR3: CASRGGGWTDTQYF; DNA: TGTGCCAGCCGCGGAGGTGGTTGGACAGATACGCAGTATTTT
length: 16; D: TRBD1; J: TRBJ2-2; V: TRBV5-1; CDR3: CASSFQDRGHTGELFF; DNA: TGCGCCAGCAGCTTTCAGGACAGGGGGCACACCGGGGAGCTGTTTTTT